The 27 T cell receptor beta chains below were found in one sample sequenced in a study of cytomegalovirus exposure and HLA in healthy donors. The PCR used 60 Vbeta and 13 Jbeta primers. TCRdb's copy holds only in-frame clones and misses some; the assay was immunoSEQ multiplex PCR. The repertoire consists of 150,000 to 200,000 clones, with about three quarters occurring once and the leading ten covering around 15%. The specimen sequenced was PBMCs. These receptors all come from a man aged 50 or older in good health and CMV-seropositive.

Only a few counts were recorded for this clone. The chain joins TRBV19 to TRBJ2-1; 7 bases align to TRBD1. With V trimmed by 5 bases and J by 1 base, 2 bases remained unmatched. This CDR3 spans 14 amino acids. The V gene's germline CDR1 is LNHDA and CDR2 SQIVND (reference sequence). For the CDR3, the DNA is TGTGCCAGTAGTCCGACAGGGTCCTACAATGAGCAGTTCTTC. This encodes CASSPTGSYNEQFF.

This chain uses TRBV7-9 with TRBJ2-2; 7 positions agree with TRBD1. The CDR3 runs to 14 residues. Trimming removed 6 bases from V and 7 bases from J; junction bases left unmatched: 8. Germline V lookup: CDR1 SEHNR, CDR2 FQNEAQ (reference sequence). The CDR3 bases are TGTGCCAGCAGTACGGGACAGTCCATCGGGGAGCTGTTTTTT. Translated, it gives CASSTGQSIGELFF.

The rearrangement joins TRBV5-1 to TRBJ2-2, with D perhaps matching TRBD2 (5 bases). This CDR3 is 17 amino acids long. Germline values: CDR1 SGHRS, CDR2 YFSETQ. V shed 0 bases and J shed 4 bases, with 16 bases lying between them. DNA of the CDR3: TGCGCCAGCAGCTTGGGTCCCATGGGAGTGAGCACCGGGGAGCTGTTTTTT. Its protein is CASSLGPMGVSTGELFF.

This rearrangement joins TRBV2 to TRBJ1-6; D possibly corresponds to TRBD1 (5 bases). Germline lookup yields CDR1 SNHLY and CDR2 FYNNEI. The CDR3 covers 13 residues. V dropped 4 bases and J dropped 8 bases, with 9 bases sitting between them. The CDR3 is CASSGRGDSPLHF. The CDR3 coding sequence is TGTGCCAGCAGTGGCCGGGGGGATTCACCCCTCCACTTT.

The CDR3 here is CASSITGGPYEQYF. As DNA, the CDR3 is TGTGCCAGTAGTATAACCGGAGGGCCCTACGAGCAGTACTTC. This chain links TRBV19 with TRBJ2-7; D may be TRBD2 (6 bases). Germline loops: CDR1 LNHDA, CDR2 SQIVND (reference sequence). CDR3 length equals 14 residues. V lost 2 bases and J lost 2, with 10 bases in between.

This chain joins TRBV13 and TRBJ2-2; D possibly corresponds to TRBD2 (6 bases). CDR1 PRHDT and CDR2 FYEKMQ come from the germline V gene (reference sequence). The germline V and J ends were trimmed by 0 bases and 1 base, with 9 bases remaining between them. CDR3 length: 16 residues. CDR3 in amino acids: CASSLGLGRNTGELFF. CDR3 DNA sequence: TGTGCCAGCAGCTTAGGCCTCGGGAGGAACACCGGGGAGCTGTTTTTT.

The chain uses TRBV25-1 and TRBJ1-6; D gene uncertain. CDR1 is MGHDK and CDR2 is SYGVNS in the germline V gene. The CDR3 runs to 14 residues. The V gene lost 5 bases and the J gene lost 1 base, with 6 bases spanning the gap. The CDR3 DNA reads TGTGCCAGCAGTTCCAGGTCCTATAATTCACCCCTCCACTTT. It translates to CASSSRSYNSPLHF.

The chain uses TRBV18 and TRBJ2-7, with D perhaps TRBD2 (5 bases). V was clipped by 0 bases and J by 6 bases, with 9 bases between them. The CDR3 totals 13 residues. The germline gives CDR1 KGHSH, CDR2 LQKENI. CDR3 sequence reads: CASSPPAGSEQYF. CDR3 nucleotides: TGTGCCAGCTCACCACCGGCGGGCAGCGAGCAGTACTTC.

A few counts support this clone. One end of the junction is discordant with germline, which a read error may explain. The chain recombines TRBV5-1 with TRBJ1-2, with 7 nucleotides matching TRBD1. Germline lookup yields CDR1 SGHRS and CDR2 YFSETQ. The CDR3 sequence is 15 residues long. CDR3 loop: CASSPGQRSFYGYAF. In DNA form, the CDR3 reads TGCGCCAGCAGCCCGGGACAGAGATCCTTCTATGGCTACGCCTTC.

The chain links TRBV7-2 to TRBJ2-3; unclear D gene. This CDR3 is built from 14 residues. Trimming removed 1 base at V and 2 bases at J, with 7 bases between. Germline V gives CDR1 SGHTA, CDR2 FQGNSA. The CDR3 DNA follows: TGTGCCAGCAGCTTAGGACTTGCCACAGATACGCAGTATTTT. Protein sequence: CASSLGLATDTQYF. The full variable domain, completed using reference TRBV7-2 and TRBJ2-3, is GAGVSQSPSNKVTEKGKDVELRCDPISGHTALYWYRQSLGQGLEFLIYFQGNSAPDKSGLPSDRFSAERTGGSVSTLTIQRTQQEDSAVYLCASSLGLATDTQYFGPGTRLTVL.

The gene calls are TRBV5-1 and TRBJ1-1, with no clear D. The CDR3 sequence is 13 residues long. CDR1 and CDR2 (germline): SGHRS, YFSETQ. Trimming took off 4 bases at V and 6 bases at J, with 13 bases between the two ends. The chain's CDR3 is CASSRFEGSEAFF. CDR3 coding DNA: TGCGCCAGCAGCCGCTTTGAGGGCTCTGAAGCTTTCTTT.

J is TRBJ1-6 and V is TRBV7-3; 8 bases are a match to TRBD1. The V segment lost 3 bases and the J segment 6 bases; nucleotides outside the gene matches: 4. The CDR3 extends over 15 amino acids. From germline, CDR1 is SGHTA and CDR2 FQGTGA. This chain's CDR3 is CASSLGDRGNSPLHF. The CDR3 DNA sequence: TGTGCCAGCAGCTTGGGAGACAGGGGTAATTCACCCCTCCACTTT.

This clone was seen only once. This rearrangement joins TRBV2 to TRBJ1-2; D unclear. Germline V gene sequence: CDR1 SNHLY, CDR2 FYNNEI. V lost 1 base and J 1 base, leaving 7 bases between the germline ends. The CDR3 has 14 residues. The CDR3 nucleotides read TGTGCCAGCAGTGAAGTGCAGATTAACTATGGCTACACCTTC. This translates into CASSEVQINYGYTF.

The chain links TRBV18 to TRBJ1-3; D is ambiguous. The CDR3 sequence is 16 residues long. Trimming removed 3 bases at V and 0 bases at J, with 12 bases between. Per the germline V gene, CDR1 is KGHSH and CDR2 is LQKENI. The CDR3: CASSPNGLNSGNTIYF. The CDR3 region has the DNA TGTGCCAGCTCACCTAATGGACTAAACTCTGGAAACACCATATATTTT.

The chain carries TRBV19 and TRBJ1-2; TRBD1 matches 8 bases. This CDR3 comprises 14 residues. CDR1 and CDR2 from the germline V gene are LNHDA and SQIVND (reference sequence). The V and J ends lost 5 bases and 5 bases, in that order; junction bases with no gene match: 7. The CDR3 DNA reads TGTGCCAGTAGTTCTGGGACAGGAGTTTATGGCTACACCTTC. It specifies CASSSGTGVYGYTF.

This clone was seen a single time. The rearrangement uses TRBV19 and TRBJ1-2; D perhaps matches TRBD1 (5 bases). V lost 2 bases and J 2 bases, leaving 12 bases between the germline ends. Germline-derived CDR1 and CDR2 are LNHDA and SQIVND (reference sequence). CDR3 length equals 15 residues. For the CDR3, the DNA is TGTGCCAGTAGTATAACCCCGACAGTGAACTATGGCTACACCTTC. It is translated as CASSITPTVNYGYTF.

The chain has TRBV4-2 and TRBJ2-5; 12 positions agree with TRBD2. The V gene end was trimmed by 2 bases and the J gene end by 4 bases; junction bases not matched to a gene: 11. Germline loops: CDR1 LGHNA, CDR2 YNFKEQ. The CDR3 is made up of 18 amino acids. The CDR3 DNA sequence: TGTGCCAGCAGCCAACTGGGGGCTAGCGGGGGGGCCCGAGAGACCCAGTACTTC. It specifies CASSQLGASGGARETQYF.

This chain connects TRBV6-1 to TRBJ1-1; D perhaps matches TRBD1 (6 bases). CDR1 MNHNS and CDR2 SASEGT come from the germline V gene. Trimming shortened V by 1 base and J by 7 bases, and 10 bases separated the two germline ends. This CDR3 region has 13 residues. The CDR3 bases are TGTGCCAGCAGTGAAGACAGGGCCCTTGAAGCTTTCTTT. It yields the protein CASSEDRALEAFF.

The chain links TRBV5-1 to TRBJ2-3, with D possibly TRBD2 on 5 matching bases. Trimming removed 4 bases at V and 2 bases at J, with 14 bases between. Germline V lookup: CDR1 SGHRS, CDR2 YFSETQ. The CDR3 consists of 15 residues. The CDR3 bases are TGCGCCAGCAGCCCACGACTCGGGAACACAGATACGCAGTATTTT. Its protein is CASSPRLGNTDTQYF. The entire variable domain, with the rest obtained from reference TRBV5-1 and TRBJ2-3, is as follows: KAGVTQTPRYLIKTRGQQVTLSCSPISGHRSVSWYQQTPGQGLQFLFEYFSETQRNKGNFPGRFSGRQFSNSRSEMNVSTLELGDSALYLCASSPRLGNTDTQYFGPGTRLTVL.

This clone was counted a few times. The chain joins TRBV28 to TRBJ2-4; 8 bases fit TRBD1. CDR3 size: 16 residues. With 6 bases clipped from V and 6 bases from J, the junction kept 13 bases outside the gene matches. CDR1 is MDHEN, CDR2 SYDVKM, per germline. The CDR3 sequence: CASRPPSGGAGNIQYF. CDR3 in DNA: TGTGCCAGCAGACCTCCCTCAGGGGGCGCTGGAAACATTCAGTACTTC.

The chain carries TRBV28 and TRBJ1-1, with TRBD1 matching 9 bases. CDR3 length: 17 residues. Germline CDR1 MDHEN, CDR2 SYDVKM. Trimming removed 6 bases from V and 2 bases from J; junction bases left unmatched: 13. For the CDR3, the DNA is TGTGCCAGCAGCCTCGGGACAGGGAGATATCTCAACACTGAAGCTTTCTTT. Its protein is CASSLGTGRYLNTEAFF.

The chain carries TRBV10-1 and TRBJ1-1; possibly TRBD1 for D (5 bases). Germline CDR1 and CDR2: WNHNN and SYGVQD (reference sequence). The CDR3 is 18 amino acids. V shed 6 bases and J shed 5 bases, with 28 bases lying between them. CDR3 protein: CASSPMGGKNPIGTEAFF. In DNA, the CDR3 is TGCGCCAGCAGCCCTATGGGGGGAAAGAACCCCATCGGGACTGAAGCTTTCTTT.

For the CDR3, the DNA is TGCGCCAGCAGCCAAGATCGTGGAGGGATGAAGACCCAGTACTTC. This gives the protein CASSQDRGGMKTQYF. The chain is built from TRBV4-3 and TRBJ2-5, with D perhaps TRBD2 (6 bases). Germline CDR1 is LGHNA and CDR2 is YSLEER. CDR3 size: 15 residues. Trimming pared 0 bases from V and 6 bases from J, leaving 14 bases between.

The J gene is TRBJ1-1, the V gene TRBV9; 7 bases fit TRBD1. The germline CDR1 and CDR2 sequences are SGDLS and YYNGEE. The CDR3 sequence is 14 residues long. Trimming took 4 bases from V and 4 from J; bases not matched to a gene: 7. The CDR3 sequence: CASSPTGAGTEAFF. The CDR3 region has the DNA TGTGCCAGCAGCCCCACAGGGGCGGGCACTGAAGCTTTCTTT. Using reference TRBV9 and TRBJ1-1 for the parts outside the CDR3, the full variable domain is DSGVTQTPKHLITATGQRVTLRCSPRSGDLSVYWYQQSLDQGLQFLIQYYNGEERAKGNILERFSAQQFPDLHSELNLSSLELGDSALYFCASSPTGAGTEAFFGQGTRLTVV.

In its sample, this clone was seen a few times. A far bigger clonotype differs at one base, so this is likely a read error. The chain is built from TRBV27 and TRBJ2-1; TRBD2 might be the D (5 bases). CDR3 length: 12 residues. Germline V CDR1 and CDR2: MNHEY, SMNVEV (reference sequence). Trimming took off 7 bases at V and 5 bases at J, with 9 bases between the two ends. The CDR3 region has the DNA TGTGCCAGCATGGACTGGAACAATGAGCAGTTCTTC. It is translated as CASMDWNNEQFF.

The J gene is TRBJ2-7, the V gene TRBV6-1; D ambiguous. Between the trimmed V and J ends, which lost 0 bases and 4 bases, there was a span of 13 bases. This CDR3 contains 15 residues. Per germline, CDR1 MNHNS and CDR2 SASEGT. In DNA, the CDR3 is TGTGCCAGCAGTGAAGCGTCAGTTCGACTTTACGAGCAGTACTTC. It encodes CASSEASVRLYEQYF.

The gene calls are TRBV13 and TRBJ1-1; D is undetermined. This CDR3 comprises 12 residues. The ends were cut back, 1 base at V and 7 bases at J, with 7 bases in the middle. Germline V gene lookup returns CDR1 PRHDT and CDR2 FYEKMQ (reference sequence). Here the CDR3 reads CASSLARYEAFF. CDR3 DNA: TGTGCCAGCAGCTTAGCCAGATATGAAGCTTTCTTT.